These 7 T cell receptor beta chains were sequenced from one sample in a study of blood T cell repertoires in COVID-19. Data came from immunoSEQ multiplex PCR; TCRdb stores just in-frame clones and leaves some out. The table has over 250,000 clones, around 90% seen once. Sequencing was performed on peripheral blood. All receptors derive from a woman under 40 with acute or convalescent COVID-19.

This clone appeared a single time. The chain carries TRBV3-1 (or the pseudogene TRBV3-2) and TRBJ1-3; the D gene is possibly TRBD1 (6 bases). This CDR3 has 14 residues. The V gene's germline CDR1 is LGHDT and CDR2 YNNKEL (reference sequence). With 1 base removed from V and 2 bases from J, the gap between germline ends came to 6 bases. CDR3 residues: CASSQGQAGNTIYF. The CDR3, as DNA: TGTGCCAGCAGCCAAGGACAGGCTGGAAACACCATATATTTT.

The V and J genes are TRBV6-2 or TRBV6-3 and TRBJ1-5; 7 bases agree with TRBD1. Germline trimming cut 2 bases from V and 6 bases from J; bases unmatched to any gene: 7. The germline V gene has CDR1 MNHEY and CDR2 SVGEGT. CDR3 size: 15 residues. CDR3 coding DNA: TGTGCCAGCAGTTACCAGACAGGGAGAGGTCAGCCCCAGCATTTT. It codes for CASSYQTGRGQPQHF.

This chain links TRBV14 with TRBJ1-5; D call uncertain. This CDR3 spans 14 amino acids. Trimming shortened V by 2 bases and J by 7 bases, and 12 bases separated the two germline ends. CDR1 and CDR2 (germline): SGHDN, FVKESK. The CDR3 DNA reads TGTGCCAGCAGCCAAAACGGGGTTATCCAGCCCCAGCATTTT. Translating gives CASSQNGVIQPQHF.

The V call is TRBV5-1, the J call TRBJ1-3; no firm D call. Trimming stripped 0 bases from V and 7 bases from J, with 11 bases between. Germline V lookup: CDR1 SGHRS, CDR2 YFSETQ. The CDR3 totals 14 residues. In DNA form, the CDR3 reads TGCGCCAGCAGCTTGGCGGGTCTAGGCAACACCATATATTTT. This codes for CASSLAGLGNTIYF. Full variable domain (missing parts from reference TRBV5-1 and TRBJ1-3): KAGVTQTPRYLIKTRGQQVTLSCSPISGHRSVSWYQQTPGQGLQFLFEYFSETQRNKGNFPGRFSGRQFSNSRSEMNVSTLELGDSALYLCASSLAGLGNTIYFGEGSWLTVV.

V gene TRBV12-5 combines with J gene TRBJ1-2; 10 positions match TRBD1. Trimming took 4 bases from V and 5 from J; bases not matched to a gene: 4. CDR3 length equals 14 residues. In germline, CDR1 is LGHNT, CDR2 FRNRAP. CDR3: CASGSTGGRYGYTF. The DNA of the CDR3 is TGTGCTAGTGGTTCGACAGGGGGCCGGTATGGCTACACCTTC.

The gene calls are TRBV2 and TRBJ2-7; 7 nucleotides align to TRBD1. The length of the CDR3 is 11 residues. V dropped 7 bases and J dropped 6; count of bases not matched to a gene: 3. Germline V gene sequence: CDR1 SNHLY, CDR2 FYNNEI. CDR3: CASNRQGEQYF. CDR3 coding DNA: TGTGCCAGCAACAGACAGGGCGAGCAGTACTTC.

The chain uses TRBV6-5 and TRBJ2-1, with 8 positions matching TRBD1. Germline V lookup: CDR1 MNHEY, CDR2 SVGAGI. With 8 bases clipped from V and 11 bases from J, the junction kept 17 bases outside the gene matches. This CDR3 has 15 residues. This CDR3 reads CASYTGGGPGLKQFF. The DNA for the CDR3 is TGTGCCAGCTATACAGGGGGAGGCCCGGGCCTAAAGCAGTTCTTC.